Listed below are T cell receptor beta chains from one sample, sequenced in a study of T cells in localized non-small cell lung cancer. Using immunoSEQ multiplex PCR, the repertoire was profiled, and TCRdb retains in-frame clones only, with some absent. The table has around 31,000 clones, nearly 90% seen once. Sequencing used peripheral blood, obtained before any cancer treatment. These receptors originate from a woman between 35 and 70 years old with stage I lung adenocarcinoma. Each CDR3 is given with its conserved first and last residue. Each record gives: D gene, clone size, V gene, J gene, CDR3 DNA, CDR3 protein. The D gene is left open where the match is weak. Rows may omit the clone size; those that give it use once, few, many or a size class.

d_gene: -; abundance: few; v_gene: TRBV18; j_gene: TRBJ1-1; CDR3nt: TGTGCCAGCTCACCAATGTCCCGGAACACTGAAGCTTTCTTT; CDR3aa: CASSPMSRNTEAFF
d_gene: TRBD2; abundance: few; v_gene: TRBV7-9; j_gene: TRBJ2-1; CDR3nt: TGTGCCAGCAGGCGAGGGACTAGCGGGCTAGCCTACAATGAGCAGTTCTTC; CDR3aa: CASRRGTSGLAYNEQFF
d_gene: -; abundance: few; v_gene: TRBV5-1; j_gene: TRBJ1-5; CDR3nt: TGCGCCAGCAGCTTGGGACTGCCTGCGGAGCCCCAGCATTTT; CDR3aa: CASSLGLPAEPQHF
d_gene: TRBD2; abundance: once; v_gene: TRBV4-1; j_gene: TRBJ2-1; CDR3nt: TGCGCCAGCAGCTCGGGAGGGGCCTACAATGAGCAGTTCTTC; CDR3aa: CASSSGGAYNEQFF
d_gene: -; abundance: -; v_gene: TRBV7-8; j_gene: TRBJ1-6; CDR3nt: TGTGCCAGCAGCAGCAGTAATTCACCCCTCCACTTT; CDR3aa: CASSSSNSPLHF
d_gene: -; abundance: -; v_gene: TRBV27; j_gene: TRBJ2-5; CDR3nt: TGTGCCAGCAGTTTAGGAGGACAGCAAGAGACCCAGTACTTC; CDR3aa: CASSLGGQQETQYF
d_gene: -; abundance: -; v_gene: TRBV4-1; j_gene: TRBJ2-1; CDR3nt: TGCGCCAGCAGCCAGACCGACTGGAGGGAGCAGTTCTTC; CDR3aa: CASSQTDWREQFF
d_gene: -; abundance: once; v_gene: TRBV7-2; j_gene: TRBJ2-1; CDR3nt: TGTGCCAGCAGCCCTCCAGGGGTGGTTGAGCAGTTCTTC; CDR3aa: CASSPPGVVEQFF
d_gene: TRBD1; abundance: -; v_gene: TRBV5-1; j_gene: TRBJ2-2; CDR3nt: TGCGCCAGCAAGGGACAGGTGGGCACCGGGGAGCTGTTTTTT; CDR3aa: CASKGQVGTGELFF
d_gene: TRBD2; abundance: -; v_gene: TRBV6-4; j_gene: TRBJ2-7; CDR3nt: TGTGCCAGCAGTGACTCGAGGGGCGGGACTAGCGGAATGTCCTACGAGCAGTACTTC; CDR3aa: CASSDSRGGTSGMSYEQYF
d_gene: -; abundance: -; v_gene: TRBV5-4; j_gene: TRBJ1-2; CDR3nt: TGTGCCAGCAGCCCTCTAGCTGTGGGGGGCTACACCTTC; CDR3aa: CASSPLAVGGYTF
d_gene: -; abundance: -; v_gene: TRBV2; j_gene: TRBJ2-6; CDR3nt: TGTGCCAGCGAGATCTTAACCGGGGCCAACGTCCTGACTTTC; CDR3aa: CASEILTGANVLTF
d_gene: TRBD2; abundance: once; v_gene: TRBV19; j_gene: TRBJ2-7; CDR3nt: TGTGCCAGTAGTAGGAGGGCGGGAGAAATCTACGAGCAGTACTTC; CDR3aa: CASSRRAGEIYEQYF
d_gene: TRBD1; abundance: -; v_gene: TRBV7-6; j_gene: TRBJ2-7; CDR3nt: TGTGCCAGCAGCGAATTCGATAGGGGGCACGTCTACGAGCAGTACTTC; CDR3aa: CASSEFDRGHVYEQYF
d_gene: TRBD1; abundance: -; v_gene: TRBV11-2; j_gene: TRBJ1-3; CDR3nt: TGTGCCAGCAGCTTAGGGGCACAGGGGGCTTTTGGAAACACCATATATTTT; CDR3aa: CASSLGAQGAFGNTIYF
d_gene: -; abundance: -; v_gene: TRBV2; j_gene: TRBJ2-6; CDR3nt: TGTGCCAGCAGCCTGAGTGGGGGCCGTGGGGCCAACGTCCTGACTTTC; CDR3aa: CASSLSGGRGANVLTF
d_gene: TRBD1; abundance: -; v_gene: TRBV23-1; j_gene: TRBJ2-7; CDR3nt: TGCGCCGGAACCTCCGGGACAGGGTGGTACGAGCAGTACTTC; CDR3aa: CAGTSGTGWYEQYF
d_gene: -; abundance: -; v_gene: TRBV5-4; j_gene: TRBJ1-4; CDR3nt: TGTGCCAGCAGCTTGAGGGCCGGGACTAATGAAAAACTGTTTTTT; CDR3aa: CASSLRAGTNEKLFF
d_gene: TRBD2; abundance: -; v_gene: TRBV28; j_gene: TRBJ2-5; CDR3nt: TGTGCCAGCAGTTCCCGGACTAGCACGGAGACCCAGTACTTC; CDR3aa: CASSSRTSTETQYF
d_gene: -; abundance: -; v_gene: TRBV7-8; j_gene: TRBJ2-7; CDR3nt: TGTGCCAGCAGCAGAGGTGTGTCGGGGAGTAACCTTTACGAGCAGTACTTC; CDR3aa: CASSRGVSGSNLYEQYF
d_gene: TRBD1; abundance: -; v_gene: TRBV7-7; j_gene: TRBJ2-1; CDR3nt: TGTGCCAGCAGCCAAGGACAGGGGGCACACAATGAGCAGTTCTTC; CDR3aa: CASSQGQGAHNEQFF
d_gene: -; abundance: -; v_gene: TRBV13; j_gene: TRBJ2-7; CDR3nt: TGTGCCAGCAGCTTGGGGGCTGGGAGGGACGAGCAGTACTTC; CDR3aa: CASSLGAGRDEQYF
d_gene: -; abundance: -; v_gene: TRBV6-6; j_gene: TRBJ1-2; CDR3nt: TGTGCCAGCTCCCGCGGGGGACAATATGGCTACACCTTC; CDR3aa: CASSRGGQYGYTF
d_gene: -; abundance: -; v_gene: TRBV7-2; j_gene: TRBJ2-7; CDR3nt: TGTGCCAGCAGCTTAAGGGGGGAGCAGTACTTC; CDR3aa: CASSLRGEQYF
d_gene: TRBD2; abundance: once; v_gene: TRBV27; j_gene: TRBJ2-3; CDR3nt: TGTGCCAGCAGCCGAGCGGGGTTGAACACAGATACGCAGTATTTT; CDR3aa: CASSRAGLNTDTQYF
d_gene: TRBD2; abundance: -; v_gene: TRBV4-1; j_gene: TRBJ2-1; CDR3nt: TGCGCCAGCAGCTCACAACCGAGTAGCGGGAGGGCCCTTGCCAATGAGCAGTTCTTC; CDR3aa: CASSSQPSSGRALANEQFF
d_gene: TRBD2; abundance: -; v_gene: TRBV5-4; j_gene: TRBJ2-1; CDR3nt: TGTGCCAGCAGCTCCGCCGGTGGAAGCGGGAGGGCCTATGAGCAGTTCTTC; CDR3aa: CASSSAGGSGRAYEQFF
d_gene: -; abundance: -; v_gene: TRBV19; j_gene: TRBJ2-3; CDR3nt: TGTGCCACTAAAGAACGTGGGGGATACACAGATACGCAGTATTTT; CDR3aa: CATKERGGYTDTQYF
d_gene: -; abundance: -; v_gene: TRBV18; j_gene: TRBJ1-2; CDR3nt: TGTGCCAGCTCACTTACCTCAGGACCAGGAGCGTATGGCTACACCTTC; CDR3aa: CASSLTSGPGAYGYTF
d_gene: -; abundance: few; v_gene: TRBV7-9; j_gene: TRBJ1-3; CDR3nt: TGTGCCAGCAGCTTAGGGGGAAATGGAAACACCATATATTTT; CDR3aa: CASSLGGNGNTIYF
d_gene: -; abundance: -; v_gene: TRBV7-2; j_gene: TRBJ2-7; CDR3nt: TGTGCCAGCAGCATTAGGGGGAGAGGAGAAAGCGGATCCGAGCAGTACTTC; CDR3aa: CASSIRGRGESGSEQYF
d_gene: TRBD2; abundance: -; v_gene: TRBV4-2; j_gene: TRBJ2-3; CDR3nt: TGTGCCAGCAGCCAAGAATCCCCTACTAGCGGGAGTTTAGATACGCAGTATTTT; CDR3aa: CASSQESPTSGSLDTQYF
d_gene: -; abundance: -; v_gene: TRBV6-1; j_gene: TRBJ2-3; CDR3nt: TGTGCCAGCAGTGTCATTCAGATGGATACGCAGTATTTT; CDR3aa: CASSVIQMDTQYF